This record covers a single TCR beta chain. Its antigen specificity is not known. Within one base of it there is no much larger clone, and no base qualities were kept. Genomic DNA was extracted from sorted cells for sequencing of the TCRbeta CDR3 region. The immunoSEQ Assay was used for sequencing of TCRbeta CDR3 regions. Sourced from immuneACCESS, this table was stored by TCRdb with only in-frame sequences that have V and J called. A share of the clones is absent; for the studies checked, an unresolved V gene accounts for under half, and the remainder has no known explanation. This sample gives 45,000 to 55,000 clones in total; 94% of them show up just once. Together, the top ten hold less than 15% of the sample. Patients with a history of autoimmune disease or receiving systemic immunosuppression were excluded from the trial. Peripheral blood for TCR sequencing was drawn from every dose cohort at baseline, at cycle 4 day 1 and at cycle 7 day 1. Samples came from an open-label, multicenter, first-in-human phase I dose-escalation trial of ivuxolimab. Adults with locally advanced or metastatic melanoma, renal cell, hepatocellular, or head and neck squamous cell carcinoma were enrolled in the trial. CD4+ and CD8+ T cells were sorted separately from peripheral blood before TCR sequencing.

This sample stems from a study of OX40 agonist ivuxolimab in advanced cancers. Notes on the research overall: Ivuxolimab was a fully human IgG2 agonistic monoclonal antibody targeting the costimulatory receptor OX40 (CD134). Prior anti-PD-1, anti-PD-L1 or anti-CTLA-4 therapy was permitted, and checkpoint inhibitors had been received by more than 35% of dose-escalation patients. The point of sequencing TCRbeta in the periphery was to test whether ivuxolimab changed TCR sequence diversity and drove clonal T-cell expansion. Partial responses occurred in three dose-escalation patients, of whom one had hepatocellular carcinoma and two had cutaneous melanoma. The paper covers the monotherapy dose-escalation part of the phase I ivuxolimab trial, which included N = 52 patients. Of the roughly 54 dose-escalation patients, hepatocellular carcinoma was present in some 19, melanoma in around 15, renal cell carcinoma in 9 and head and neck cancer in 9. In the dose-escalation cohort, approximately 82% of patients were male, and the mean age was approximately 60 years, with a range of roughly 20 to 80. Intravenous ivuxolimab was administered to patients every 2 weeks at six dose levels: 0.01, 0.1, 0.3, 1.5, 3 and 10 mg/kg. The paper as a whole reports these results and caveats: On average, CD8+ T cells showed more expanded clones than CD4+ T cells after ivuxolimab. The antigen specificity of the clonally expanded peripheral T cells was not determined. Low levels of normalized T-cell clonal expansion were also seen in some nonresponding patients. In partial responders in the 0.1-3.0 mg/kg groups, normalized peripheral clonal expansion was found to be among the lowest, especially among CD8+ T cells. Clonal expansion of both CD4+ and CD8+ blood T cells was observed from baseline to week 6 at doses 0.1 to 3.0 mg/kg.

The CDR3 contains 12 residues, cysteine and phenylalanine counted. Only the CDR3 portion is preserved as DNA: 36 bases, with reading frame beginning at the first base. A distance of 10 bases separates the germline ends of V and J, which lose 6 bases and 6 bases respectively. From the germline V gene (reference sequence), CDR1 is SEHNR and CDR2 is FQNEAQ. The chain is encoded by TRBV7-9 joined to TRBJ2-3; confidence is insufficient to name the D gene. The sequences come from CD4+ or CD8+ T cells sorted from blood, collected in a trial of the OX40 agonist ivuxolimab. This clonotype was sampled from an adult with an advanced solid tumor such as melanoma, head and neck, liver or kidney cancer. The CDR3 reads as follows: CASSSTPDTQYF. The nucleotide sequence reads TGTGCCAGCAGTTCTACGCCGGATACGCAGTATTTT.